A selection of T cell receptor beta chains follows, all from one sample in a study of blood T cell repertoires in COVID-19. The data were produced by immunoSEQ multiplex PCR, yet TCRdb's version contains in-frame clones alone and is incomplete. Seen here are approximately 260,000 clones, 86% observed once, and the top ten hold less than 4%. The specimen sequenced was peripheral blood. These receptors were obtained from a man between 18 and 35 years old with active or convalescent COVID-19. Each CDR3 is given with its conserved first and last residue. The order of the fields is J gene, D gene, clone size, CDR3 length, V gene, CDR3 protein, CDR3 DNA. A D gene is named only where the DNA matches it firmly. Clone size is given for some rows only: seen once, a few or many times, or a class if the clone is expanded.

J gene: TRBJ1-3; D gene: TRBD1; clone size: .; CDR3 length: 16; V gene: TRBV5-1; CDR3 protein: CASSWGDRDSGNTIYF; CDR3 DNA: TGCGCCAGCAGCTGGGGGGACAGGGACTCTGGAAACACCATATATTTT
J gene: TRBJ1-3; D gene: .; clone size: few; CDR3 length: 16; V gene: TRBV4-1; CDR3 protein: CASSQLATASGNTIYF; CDR3 DNA: TGCGCCAGCAGCCAACTCGCGACAGCCTCTGGAAACACCATATATTTT
J gene: TRBJ1-1; D gene: .; clone size: .; CDR3 length: 13; V gene: TRBV4-1; CDR3 protein: CASSQLRNTEAFF; CDR3 DNA: TGCGCCAGCAGCCAACTCAGGAACACTGAAGCTTTCTTT
J gene: TRBJ1-4; D gene: .; clone size: .; CDR3 length: 15; V gene: TRBV6-6; CDR3 protein: CASSYRGGAGEKLFF; CDR3 DNA: TGTGCCAGCAGTTATCGGGGGGGGGCCGGCGAAAAACTGTTTTTT
J gene: TRBJ2-3; D gene: .; clone size: .; CDR3 length: 13; V gene: TRBV7-6; CDR3 protein: CASSGGGPDTQYF; CDR3 DNA: TGTGCCAGCAGCGGGGGGGGGCCGGATACGCAGTATTTT
J gene: TRBJ2-6; D gene: .; clone size: once; CDR3 length: 16; V gene: TRBV4-1; CDR3 protein: CASSQGSGPGANVLTF; CDR3 DNA: TGCGCCAGCAGCCAAGGGTCGGGTCCTGGGGCCAACGTCCTGACTTTC
J gene: TRBJ1-1; D gene: TRBD1; clone size: .; CDR3 length: 13; V gene: TRBV7-3; CDR3 protein: CASSTPGTGLAFF; CDR3 DNA: TGTGCCAGCAGCACGCCCGGGACAGGGCTAGCTTTCTTT
J gene: TRBJ2-2; D gene: TRBD2; clone size: .; CDR3 length: 20; V gene: TRBV7-3; CDR3 protein: CASSLNPPGLAGIGTGELFF; CDR3 DNA: TGTGCCAGCAGCTTAAACCCTCCGGGACTAGCGGGAATTGGGACCGGGGAGCTGTTTTTT
J gene: TRBJ2-7; D gene: .; clone size: .; CDR3 length: 13; V gene: TRBV30; CDR3 protein: CAWSTGRDDEQYF; CDR3 DNA: TGTGCCTGGAGTACAGGGCGAGACGACGAGCAGTACTTC
J gene: TRBJ2-7; D gene: TRBD2; clone size: .; CDR3 length: 12; V gene: TRBV29-1; CDR3 protein: CSVVDGGTPPYF; CDR3 DNA: TGCAGCGTTGTAGACGGGGGGACCCCCCCGTACTTC
J gene: TRBJ1-3; D gene: .; clone size: .; CDR3 length: 15; V gene: TRBV19; CDR3 protein: CASIGQFDSGNTIYF; CDR3 DNA: TGTGCCAGCATTGGACAGTTTGACTCTGGAAACACCATATATTTT
J gene: TRBJ2-5; D gene: .; clone size: .; CDR3 length: 15; V gene: TRBV19; CDR3 protein: CASSDSQGIRETQYF; CDR3 DNA: TGTGCCAGTAGTGATTCGCAGGGGATACGGGAGACCCAGTACTTC
J gene: TRBJ1-5; D gene: .; clone size: .; CDR3 length: 13; V gene: TRBV30; CDR3 protein: CAWSVRGNQPQHF; CDR3 DNA: TGTGCCTGGAGTGTACGGGGCAATCAGCCCCAGCATTTT
J gene: TRBJ2-3; D gene: .; clone size: .; CDR3 length: 16; V gene: TRBV5-1; CDR3 protein: CASSLARFGVADTQYF; CDR3 DNA: TGCGCCAGCAGCTTGGCCCGGTTCGGAGTGGCAGATACGCAGTATTTT
J gene: TRBJ2-7; D gene: .; clone size: few; CDR3 length: 14; V gene: TRBV4-1; CDR3 protein: CASSQGSGTYEQYF; CDR3 DNA: TGCGCCAGCAGCCAAGGTAGCGGTACCTACGAGCAGTACTTC
J gene: TRBJ1-2; D gene: .; clone size: .; CDR3 length: 15; V gene: TRBV5-1; CDR3 protein: CASSPGQLANYGYTF; CDR3 DNA: TGCGCCAGCAGCCCCGGACAGCTTGCTAACTATGGCTACACCTTC
J gene: TRBJ2-1; D gene: .; clone size: .; CDR3 length: 11; V gene: TRBV27; CDR3 protein: CASSTGLEQFF; CDR3 DNA: TGTGCCAGCAGTACGGGACTTGAGCAGTTCTTC
J gene: TRBJ1-1; D gene: .; clone size: .; CDR3 length: 11; V gene: TRBV6-5; CDR3 protein: CASSYPPRAFF; CDR3 DNA: TGTGCCAGCAGTTACCCTCCGCGAGCTTTCTTT
J gene: TRBJ1-2; D gene: .; clone size: .; CDR3 length: 14; V gene: TRBV5-4; CDR3 protein: CASSLQGANYGYTF; CDR3 DNA: TGTGCCAGCAGCTTACAGGGAGCTAACTATGGCTACACCTTC
J gene: TRBJ2-7; D gene: TRBD1; clone size: .; CDR3 length: 14; V gene: TRBV5-4; CDR3 protein: CASSYGTVSYEQYF; CDR3 DNA: TGTGCCAGCAGCTACGGGACAGTCTCCTACGAGCAGTACTTC
J gene: TRBJ2-7; D gene: TRBD1; clone size: .; CDR3 length: 16; V gene: TRBV6-1; CDR3 protein: CASSERTGGKRYEQYF; CDR3 DNA: TGTGCCAGCAGTGAACGCACAGGGGGCAAACGGTACGAGCAGTACTTC
J gene: TRBJ2-7; D gene: .; clone size: .; CDR3 length: 12; V gene: TRBV12-3/TRBV12-4; CDR3 protein: CASSFPDGEQYF; CDR3 DNA: TGTGCCAGCAGTTTCCCCGACGGGGAGCAGTACTTC
J gene: TRBJ2-1; D gene: .; clone size: .; CDR3 length: 15; V gene: TRBV11-2; CDR3 protein: CASSPALVAADEQFF; CDR3 DNA: TGTGCCAGCAGCCCAGCGCTAGTAGCAGCCGATGAGCAGTTCTTC
J gene: TRBJ2-5; D gene: TRBD1; clone size: .; CDR3 length: 15; V gene: TRBV19; CDR3 protein: CASRTSGTAQETQYF; CDR3 DNA: TGTGCCAGTAGGACATCCGGGACAGCCCAAGAGACCCAGTACTTC
J gene: TRBJ1-3; D gene: .; clone size: .; CDR3 length: 15; V gene: TRBV19; CDR3 protein: CASSIDGVSGNTIYF; CDR3 DNA: TGTGCCAGTAGTATAGACGGAGTATCTGGAAACACCATATATTTT